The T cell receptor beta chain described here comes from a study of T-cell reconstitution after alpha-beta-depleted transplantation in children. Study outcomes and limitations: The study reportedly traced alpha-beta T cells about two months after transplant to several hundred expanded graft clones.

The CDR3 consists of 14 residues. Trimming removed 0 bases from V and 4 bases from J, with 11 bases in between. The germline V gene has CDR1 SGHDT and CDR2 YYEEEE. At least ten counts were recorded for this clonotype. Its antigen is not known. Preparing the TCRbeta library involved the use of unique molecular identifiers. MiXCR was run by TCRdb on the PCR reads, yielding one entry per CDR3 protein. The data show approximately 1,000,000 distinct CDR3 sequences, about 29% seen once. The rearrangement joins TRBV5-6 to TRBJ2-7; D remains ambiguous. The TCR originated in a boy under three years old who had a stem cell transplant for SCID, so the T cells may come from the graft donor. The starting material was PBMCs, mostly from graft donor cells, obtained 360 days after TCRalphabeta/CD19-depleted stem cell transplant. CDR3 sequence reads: CASSLVLGSYEQYF. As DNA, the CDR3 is TGTGCCAGCAGCTTGGTACTGGGTTCGTACGAGCAGTACTTC.